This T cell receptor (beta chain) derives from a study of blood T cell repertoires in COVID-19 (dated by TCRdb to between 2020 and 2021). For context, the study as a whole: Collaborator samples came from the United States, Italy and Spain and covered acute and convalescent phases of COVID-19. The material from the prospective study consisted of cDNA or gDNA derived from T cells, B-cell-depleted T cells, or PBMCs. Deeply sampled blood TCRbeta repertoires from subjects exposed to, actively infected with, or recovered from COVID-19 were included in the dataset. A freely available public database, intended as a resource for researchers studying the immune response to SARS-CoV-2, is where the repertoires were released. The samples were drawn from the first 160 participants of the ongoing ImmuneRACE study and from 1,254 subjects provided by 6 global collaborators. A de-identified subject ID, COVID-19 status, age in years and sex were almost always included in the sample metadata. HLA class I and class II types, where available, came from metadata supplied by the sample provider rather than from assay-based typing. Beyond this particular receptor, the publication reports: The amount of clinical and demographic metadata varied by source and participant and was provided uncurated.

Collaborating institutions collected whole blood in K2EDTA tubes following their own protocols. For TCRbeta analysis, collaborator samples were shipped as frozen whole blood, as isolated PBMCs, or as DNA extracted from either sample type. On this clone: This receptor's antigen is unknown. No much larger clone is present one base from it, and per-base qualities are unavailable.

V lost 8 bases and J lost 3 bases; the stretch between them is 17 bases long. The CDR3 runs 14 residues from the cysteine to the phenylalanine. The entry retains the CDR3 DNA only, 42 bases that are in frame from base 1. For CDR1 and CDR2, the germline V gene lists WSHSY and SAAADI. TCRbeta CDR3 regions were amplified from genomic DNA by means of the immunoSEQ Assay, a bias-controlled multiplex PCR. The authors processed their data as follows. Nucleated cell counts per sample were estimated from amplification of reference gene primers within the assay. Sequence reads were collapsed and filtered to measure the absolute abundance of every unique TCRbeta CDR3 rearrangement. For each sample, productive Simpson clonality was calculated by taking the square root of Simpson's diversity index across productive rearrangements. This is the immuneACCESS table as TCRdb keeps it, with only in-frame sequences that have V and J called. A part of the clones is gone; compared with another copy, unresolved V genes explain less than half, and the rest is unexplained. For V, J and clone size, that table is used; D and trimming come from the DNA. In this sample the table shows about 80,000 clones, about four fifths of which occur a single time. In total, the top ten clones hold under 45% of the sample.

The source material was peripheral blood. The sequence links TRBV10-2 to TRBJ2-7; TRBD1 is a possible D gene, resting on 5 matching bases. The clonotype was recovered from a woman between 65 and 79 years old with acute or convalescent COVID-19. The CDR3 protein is CASRLALGVYEQYF. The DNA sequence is TGCGCCAGCCGTCTTGCCTTAGGGGTCTACGAGCAGTACTTC.